The clone carrying this T cell receptor beta chain was counted ten times or more. The data were taken from a study of blood T cell repertoires in COVID-19. Study details: The United States, Italy and Spain supplied acute and convalescent COVID-19 samples.

Generated by immunoSEQ multiplex PCR, the TCRdb table keeps only in-frame clones and is missing some. The table has 150,000 to 200,000 clones, 80% to 90% seen once. Looked up from germline, CDR1 is SEHNR and CDR2 is FQNEAQ (reference sequence). V lost 2 bases to trimming and J lost 8 bases; unmatched junction nucleotides: 4. The CDR3 covers 13 residues. Sequenced: peripheral blood. The V call is TRBV7-9, the J call TRBJ1-2; 8 nucleotides line up with TRBD1. The TCR comes from a woman between 55 and 75 years old with COVID-19, enrolled during active disease. CDR3 in amino acids: CASSLPGGNGYTF. The CDR3 DNA is TGTGCCAGCAGCTTACCAGGGGGCAACGGCTACACCTTC.